The rows below give T cell receptor beta chains drawn from one sample of a study of T cells in Graves' hyperthyroidism and ophthalmopathy. TCRdb recomputed calls from the multiplex PCR reads with MiXCR, one row per CDR3 protein. The repertoire holds under 800,000 distinct CDR3 sequences, with less than 15% as singletons. Sample: blood. These receptors all stem from a woman in her late teens or twenties with Graves' hyperthyroidism. Each CDR3 is given with its conserved first and last residue. A D gene is named only where the DNA matches it firmly. Not every row has a clone size; where given, it reads once, few, many or a size class.

j_call: TRBJ1-1
v_call: TRBV6-1
clone_size: -
d_call: TRBD1
cdr3_nt: TGTGCCAGCAGGCGCTGGGACAGGGGAAGGACTGAAGCTTTCTTT
cdr3_aa: CASRRWDRGRTEAFF

j_call: TRBJ2-7
v_call: TRBV2
clone_size: many
d_call: -
cdr3_nt: TGTGCCAGCAGTGAACTCCCTAACTACGAGCAGTACTTC
cdr3_aa: CASSELPNYEQYF

j_call: TRBJ2-3
v_call: TRBV4-3
clone_size: -
d_call: -
cdr3_nt: TGCGCCAGCAGCCAAGATGGGGACAGCACAGATACGCAGTATTTT
cdr3_aa: CASSQDGDSTDTQYF

j_call: TRBJ2-5
v_call: TRBV20-1
clone_size: many
d_call: -
cdr3_nt: TGCAGTGCTAGAGATCTAAGGGGGTTGGAGACCCAGTACTTC
cdr3_aa: CSARDLRGLETQYF

j_call: TRBJ2-3
v_call: TRBV2
clone_size: -
d_call: -
cdr3_nt: TGTGCCAGCAGGGAGGGAGATACGCAGTATTTT
cdr3_aa: CASREGDTQYF

j_call: TRBJ1-6
v_call: TRBV6-1
clone_size: -
d_call: -
cdr3_nt: TGTGCCAGCAGACGGGTCCTCGGACGAGTTAACAAGAGCTCCTATAATTCACCCCTCCACTTT
cdr3_aa: CASRRVLGRVNKSSYNSPLHF

j_call: TRBJ2-7
v_call: TRBV12-3/TRBV12-4
clone_size: many
d_call: -
cdr3_nt: TGTGCCAGCAGTTTGCAGGGTTTATCGGGGTACGAGCAGTACTTC
cdr3_aa: CASSLQGLSGYEQYF

j_call: TRBJ1-4
v_call: TRBV30
clone_size: -
d_call: -
cdr3_nt: TGTGCCTGGAGTCAAGGACGGCTTGAAAAACTGTTTTTT
cdr3_aa: CAWSQGRLEKLFF

j_call: TRBJ1-5
v_call: TRBV2
clone_size: few
d_call: TRBD1
cdr3_nt: TGTGCCAGCAGTCGACAGGGGGACAATCAGCCCCAGCATTTT
cdr3_aa: CASSRQGDNQPQHF

j_call: TRBJ1-2
v_call: TRBV6-9
clone_size: few
d_call: TRBD1
cdr3_nt: TGTGCCAGCAGATTCGACAGGGATTGGGGCTACACCTTC
cdr3_aa: CASRFDRDWGYTF

j_call: TRBJ2-5
v_call: TRBV11-2
clone_size: many
d_call: -
cdr3_nt: TGTGCCAGCAGCATCCGGAGGGCCCAAGAGACCCAGTACTTC
cdr3_aa: CASSIRRAQETQYF

j_call: TRBJ1-5
v_call: TRBV6-2/TRBV6-3
clone_size: -
d_call: -
cdr3_nt: TGTGCCAGCAGGGCTCCGGGGAATCAGCCCCAGCATTTT
cdr3_aa: CASRAPGNQPQHF

j_call: TRBJ2-1
v_call: TRBV11-2
clone_size: many
d_call: TRBD2
cdr3_nt: TGTGCCAGCAGCCCCCGGACTAGCGGGAGTGGTGAGCAGTTCTTC
cdr3_aa: CASSPRTSGSGEQFF

j_call: TRBJ2-1
v_call: TRBV7-9
clone_size: many
d_call: -
cdr3_nt: TGTGCCAGCAGCCCAATGTTTGAGCAGTTCTTC
cdr3_aa: CASSPMFEQFF

j_call: TRBJ2-5
v_call: TRBV10-2
clone_size: many
d_call: TRBD1
cdr3_nt: TGCGCCAGCAGTGCCATGACAGGGGCTTCCCAAGAGACCCAGTACTTC
cdr3_aa: CASSAMTGASQETQYF

j_call: TRBJ2-3
v_call: TRBV7-8
clone_size: many
d_call: -
cdr3_nt: TGTGCCAGCAGCTTACCCTGGGGGGGCACAGATACGCAGTATTTT
cdr3_aa: CASSLPWGGTDTQYF

j_call: TRBJ2-7
v_call: TRBV12-3/TRBV12-4
clone_size: few
d_call: TRBD1
cdr3_nt: TGTGCCAGCAGTCCGGGACAGGTCCCCTACGAGCAGTACTTC
cdr3_aa: CASSPGQVPYEQYF

j_call: TRBJ2-7
v_call: TRBV14
clone_size: -
d_call: TRBD2
cdr3_nt: TGTGCCAGCAGCCAAGATCCCAGCGGGATGTTCTACGAGCAGTACTTC
cdr3_aa: CASSQDPSGMFYEQYF

j_call: TRBJ2-1
v_call: TRBV3-1
clone_size: -
d_call: -
cdr3_nt: TGTGCCAGCAGCCCCCTAATCGAGATCGATTCCAATGAGCAGTTCTTC
cdr3_aa: CASSPLIEIDSNEQFF

j_call: TRBJ1-5
v_call: TRBV19
clone_size: -
d_call: -
cdr3_nt: TGTGCCAGTAGTATACTTATAGGCCAAACAATCAATCAGCCCCAGCATTTT
cdr3_aa: CASSILIGQTINQPQHF

j_call: TRBJ2-7
v_call: TRBV11-2
clone_size: many
d_call: -
cdr3_nt: TGTGCCAGCAGCCCAGCCGGCAGCACCCAATACTACGAGCAGTACTTC
cdr3_aa: CASSPAGSTQYYEQYF

j_call: TRBJ1-3
v_call: TRBV4-1
clone_size: -
d_call: -
cdr3_nt: TGCGCCAGCAGCCAGCCTGCAGGGTCTGGAAACACCATATATTTT
cdr3_aa: CASSQPAGSGNTIYF

j_call: TRBJ2-3
v_call: TRBV6-1
clone_size: few
d_call: -
cdr3_nt: TGTGCCAGCAAACCAACCGCCAGCACAGATACGCAGTATTTT
cdr3_aa: CASKPTASTDTQYF

j_call: TRBJ2-2
v_call: TRBV20-1
clone_size: few
d_call: TRBD2
cdr3_nt: TGCAGTGCTAGACCCCCTAGCGGGAGAGGCACCGGGGAGCTGTTTTTT
cdr3_aa: CSARPPSGRGTGELFF

j_call: TRBJ2-4
v_call: TRBV6-5
clone_size: -
d_call: -
cdr3_nt: TGTGCCAGCAGTTACCCCGGACTAACCAGACGGTACTTC
cdr3_aa: CASSYPGLTRRYF

j_call: TRBJ2-5
v_call: TRBV27
clone_size: -
d_call: -
cdr3_nt: TGTGCCAGCAGTCTCCAAGAGGCCCAGTACTTC
cdr3_aa: CASSLQEAQYF

j_call: TRBJ2-3
v_call: TRBV18
clone_size: -
d_call: -
cdr3_nt: TGTGCCAGCTCACCAGAGGCAAGCCCAGATACGCAGTATTTT
cdr3_aa: CASSPEASPDTQYF

j_call: TRBJ2-1
v_call: TRBV2
clone_size: many
d_call: TRBD2
cdr3_nt: TGTGCCAGCAGGGCTCTAGCGGGAGGGCCCTATGAGCAGTTCTTC
cdr3_aa: CASRALAGGPYEQFF

j_call: TRBJ2-3
v_call: TRBV7-3
clone_size: -
d_call: -
cdr3_nt: TGTGCCAGCAGCTTAGGGATTTCAGATACGCAGTATTTT
cdr3_aa: CASSLGISDTQYF

j_call: TRBJ1-2
v_call: TRBV4-3
clone_size: -
d_call: -
cdr3_nt: TGCGCCAGCAGCCCCCGGGGTGCAGGGACAAATGGCTACACCTTC
cdr3_aa: CASSPRGAGTNGYTF

j_call: TRBJ1-2
v_call: TRBV12-3/TRBV12-4
clone_size: many
d_call: -
cdr3_nt: TGTGCCAGCAGTTTGGGACCAAGCGGGTATGGCTACACCTTC
cdr3_aa: CASSLGPSGYGYTF

j_call: TRBJ2-5
v_call: TRBV5-1
clone_size: -
d_call: -
cdr3_nt: TGCGCCAGCAGCTTGGATCTCTACAGGGAAGAGACCCAGTACTTC
cdr3_aa: CASSLDLYREETQYF

j_call: TRBJ2-7
v_call: TRBV6-2/TRBV6-3
clone_size: -
d_call: -
cdr3_nt: TGTGCCAGCAGTTACATAATGTTCAGCGAGCAGTACTTC
cdr3_aa: CASSYIMFSEQYF

j_call: TRBJ1-5
v_call: TRBV12-3/TRBV12-4
clone_size: -
d_call: -
cdr3_nt: TGTGCCAGCAGTCGGACCCAGGGTTATCAGCCCCAGCATTTT
cdr3_aa: CASSRTQGYQPQHF

j_call: TRBJ2-7
v_call: TRBV6-1
clone_size: few
d_call: TRBD2
cdr3_nt: TGTGCCACTAAAAGCGGGGCTAGTCTCCACGAGCAGTACTTC
cdr3_aa: CATKSGASLHEQYF

j_call: TRBJ1-2
v_call: TRBV12-3/TRBV12-4
clone_size: many
d_call: -
cdr3_nt: TGTGCCAGCAGGTCGGGCAGGCCTACCCCTAACTATGGCTACACCTTC
cdr3_aa: CASRSGRPTPNYGYTF

j_call: TRBJ1-1
v_call: TRBV19
clone_size: -
d_call: -
cdr3_nt: TGTGCCAGTAGTGCGTGGGGGGGGGATCACACTGAAGCTTTCTTT
cdr3_aa: CASSAWGGDHTEAFF

j_call: TRBJ2-1
v_call: TRBV3-1
clone_size: many
d_call: -
cdr3_nt: TGTGCCAGCAGCCCCCCCCTCCCTAAGGGGCCAAATGAGCAGTTCTTC
cdr3_aa: CASSPPLPKGPNEQFF

j_call: TRBJ2-7
v_call: TRBV14
clone_size: -
d_call: TRBD2
cdr3_nt: TGTGCCAGCAGCCAAGAGCCAGCGGGGGCCGCAGAGCAGTACTTC
cdr3_aa: CASSQEPAGAAEQYF

j_call: TRBJ2-2
v_call: TRBV24-1
clone_size: -
d_call: -
cdr3_nt: TGTGCCACCACCGCGGGACATTCGAACACCGGGGAGCTGTTTTTT
cdr3_aa: CATTAGHSNTGELFF

j_call: TRBJ2-1
v_call: TRBV12-5
clone_size: many
d_call: -
cdr3_nt: TGTGCTAGTGGTTTGGGTACCTACAATGAGCAGTTCTTC
cdr3_aa: CASGLGTYNEQFF

j_call: TRBJ1-3
v_call: TRBV12-3/TRBV12-4
clone_size: -
d_call: TRBD1
cdr3_nt: TGTGCCAGCAGTCCGAGGACAGGGGGAAGGGACACCATATATTTT
cdr3_aa: CASSPRTGGRDTIYF

j_call: TRBJ2-7
v_call: TRBV19
clone_size: once
d_call: TRBD1
cdr3_nt: TGTGCCAGTAGCATTGACTTCGGACAGGGGGACTACGAGCAGTACTTC
cdr3_aa: CASSIDFGQGDYEQYF

j_call: TRBJ2-5
v_call: TRBV28
clone_size: many
d_call: -
cdr3_nt: TGTGCCAGCAGTAAATACCACGTTGAGGTGTACCAAGAGACCCAGTACTTC
cdr3_aa: CASSKYHVEVYQETQYF

j_call: TRBJ1-1
v_call: TRBV27
clone_size: many
d_call: TRBD1
cdr3_nt: TGTGCCAGCAGTTCCCGGGACAGGGGGTACACGAACACTGAAGCTTTCTTT
cdr3_aa: CASSSRDRGYTNTEAFF

j_call: TRBJ1-6
v_call: TRBV11-2
clone_size: few
d_call: -
cdr3_nt: TGTGCCAGCAGCTTAGAGGGGACATCCTACGCCTATAATTCACCCCTCCACTTT
cdr3_aa: CASSLEGTSYAYNSPLHF

j_call: TRBJ1-1
v_call: TRBV7-2
clone_size: few
d_call: -
cdr3_nt: TGTGCCAGCAGCCTGCTAGGGGGGGGCACTGAAGCTTTCTTT
cdr3_aa: CASSLLGGGTEAFF

j_call: TRBJ2-7
v_call: TRBV2
clone_size: -
d_call: TRBD2
cdr3_nt: TGTGCCAGCAGTTCAGGGCGGGGGTCCTACGAGCAGTACTTC
cdr3_aa: CASSSGRGSYEQYF

j_call: TRBJ2-7
v_call: TRBV20-1
clone_size: few
d_call: -
cdr3_nt: TGCAGTGCGATTCGATCGGGTTCCTACGAGCAGTACTTC
cdr3_aa: CSAIRSGSYEQYF

j_call: TRBJ1-2
v_call: TRBV25-1
clone_size: -
d_call: -
cdr3_nt: TGTGCCAGCAGTGAAACAACAGCCCGCGGGAACTATGGCTACACCTTC
cdr3_aa: CASSETTARGNYGYTF

j_call: TRBJ2-1
v_call: TRBV19
clone_size: -
d_call: TRBD2
cdr3_nt: TGTGCCAGTAGTAGGTGGCGGGAGGGTCCTAACAATGAGCAGTTCTTC
cdr3_aa: CASSRWREGPNNEQFF

j_call: TRBJ1-6
v_call: TRBV13
clone_size: many
d_call: -
cdr3_nt: TGTGCCAGCAGCTTCGGCACCGGGGACTTCGATTCACCCCTCCACTTT
cdr3_aa: CASSFGTGDFDSPLHF

j_call: TRBJ2-7
v_call: TRBV5-1
clone_size: many
d_call: -
cdr3_nt: TGTGCCAGCAGGCTGACAGGAGCCTACGAGCAGTACTTC
cdr3_aa: CASRLTGAYEQYF

j_call: TRBJ2-3
v_call: TRBV20-1
clone_size: many
d_call: -
cdr3_nt: TGCAGTGCTAGAGACCCGATGGAATACACAGATACGCAGTATTTT
cdr3_aa: CSARDPMEYTDTQYF